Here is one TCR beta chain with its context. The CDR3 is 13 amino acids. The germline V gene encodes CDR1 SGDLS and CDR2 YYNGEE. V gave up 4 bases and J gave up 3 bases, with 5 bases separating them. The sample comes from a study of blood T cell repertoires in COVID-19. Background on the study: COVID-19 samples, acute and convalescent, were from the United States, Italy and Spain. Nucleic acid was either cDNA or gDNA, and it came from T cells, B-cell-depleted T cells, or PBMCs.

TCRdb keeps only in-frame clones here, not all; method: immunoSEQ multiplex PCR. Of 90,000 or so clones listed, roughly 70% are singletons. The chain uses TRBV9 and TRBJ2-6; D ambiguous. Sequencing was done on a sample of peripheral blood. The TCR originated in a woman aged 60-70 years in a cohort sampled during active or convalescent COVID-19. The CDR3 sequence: CASSPGGANVLTF. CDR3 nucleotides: TGTGCCAGCAGCCCCGGTGGGGCCAACGTCCTGACTTTC.